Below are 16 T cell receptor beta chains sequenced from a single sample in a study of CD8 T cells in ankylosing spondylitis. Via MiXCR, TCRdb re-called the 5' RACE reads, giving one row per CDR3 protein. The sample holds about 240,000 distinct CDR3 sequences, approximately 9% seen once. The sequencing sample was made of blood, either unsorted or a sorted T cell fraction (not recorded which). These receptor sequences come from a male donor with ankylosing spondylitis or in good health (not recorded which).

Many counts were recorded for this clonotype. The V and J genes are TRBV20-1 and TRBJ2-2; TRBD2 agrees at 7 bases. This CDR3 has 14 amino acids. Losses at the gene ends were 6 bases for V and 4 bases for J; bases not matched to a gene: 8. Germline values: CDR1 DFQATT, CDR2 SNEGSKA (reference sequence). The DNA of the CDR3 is TGCAGTGCCCCGACTAGCTTGGCCACCGGGGAGCTGTTTTTT. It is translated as CSAPTSLATGELFF.

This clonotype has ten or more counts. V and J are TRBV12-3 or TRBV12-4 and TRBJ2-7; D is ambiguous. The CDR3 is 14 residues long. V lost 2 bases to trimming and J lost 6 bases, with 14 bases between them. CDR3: CASSLTKNPPEQYF. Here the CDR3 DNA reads TGTGCCAGCAGTTTAACCAAGAACCCTCCCGAGCAGTACTTC.

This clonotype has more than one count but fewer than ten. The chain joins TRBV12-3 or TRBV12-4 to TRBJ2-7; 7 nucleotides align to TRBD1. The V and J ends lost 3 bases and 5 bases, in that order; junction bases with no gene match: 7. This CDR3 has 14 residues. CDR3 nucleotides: TGTGCCAGCAGTTTTGATAACAGGGGCGACGAGCAGTACTTC. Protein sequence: CASSFDNRGDEQYF.

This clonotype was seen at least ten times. The CDR3 sequence: CASSLAGQGQSPLHF. The CDR3 nucleotides read TGTGCCAGCAGCTTAGCGGGACAGGGGCAATCACCCCTCCACTTT. V gene TRBV7-2 combines with J gene TRBJ1-6; TRBD1 agrees at 10 bases. The V gene end was trimmed by 0 bases and the J gene end by 10 bases; junction bases not matched to a gene: 3. Per the germline V gene, CDR1 is SGHTA and CDR2 is FQGNSA. CDR3 length: 15 residues.

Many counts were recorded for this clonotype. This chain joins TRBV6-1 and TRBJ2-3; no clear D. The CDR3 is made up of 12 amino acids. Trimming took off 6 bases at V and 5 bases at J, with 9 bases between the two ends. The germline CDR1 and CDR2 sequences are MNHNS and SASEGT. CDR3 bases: TGTGCCAGCAGGCTCTGGGGAGATACGCAGTATTTT. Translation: CASRLWGDTQYF.

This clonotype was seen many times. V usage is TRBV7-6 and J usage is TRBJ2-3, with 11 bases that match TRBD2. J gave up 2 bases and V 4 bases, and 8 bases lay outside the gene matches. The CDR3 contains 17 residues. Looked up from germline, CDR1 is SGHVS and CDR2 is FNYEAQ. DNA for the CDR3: TGTGCCAGCAGCTCAGCCGCTAGCGGGGGGTCCACAGATACGCAGTATTTT. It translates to CASSSAASGGSTDTQYF.

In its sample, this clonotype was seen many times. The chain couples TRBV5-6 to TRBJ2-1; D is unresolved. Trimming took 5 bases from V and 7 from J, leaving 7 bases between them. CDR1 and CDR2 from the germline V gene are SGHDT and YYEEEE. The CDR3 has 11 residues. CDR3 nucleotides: TGTGCCAGCAGTTGGGCGAATGAGCAGTTCTTC. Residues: CASSWANEQFF.

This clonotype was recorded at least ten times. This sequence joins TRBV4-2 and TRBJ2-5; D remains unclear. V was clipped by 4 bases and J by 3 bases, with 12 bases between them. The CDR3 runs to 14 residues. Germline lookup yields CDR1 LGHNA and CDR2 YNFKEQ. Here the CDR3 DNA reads TGTGCCAGCAGCCTCACCAGCGATAAAGAGACCCAGTACTTC. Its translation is CASSLTSDKETQYF.

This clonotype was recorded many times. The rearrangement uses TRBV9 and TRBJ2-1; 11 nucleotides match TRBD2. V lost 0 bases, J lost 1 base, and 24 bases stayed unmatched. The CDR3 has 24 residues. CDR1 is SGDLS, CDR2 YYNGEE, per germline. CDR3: CASSVGQVHTGTSGIPVSYNEQFF. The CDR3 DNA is TGTGCCAGCAGCGTAGGACAGGTCCACACCGGGACTAGCGGAATCCCGGTATCCTACAATGAGCAGTTCTTC. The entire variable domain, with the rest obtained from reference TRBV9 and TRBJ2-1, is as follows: DSGVTQTPKHLITATGQRVTLRCSPRSGDLSVYWYQQSLDQGLQFLIQYYNGEERAKGNILERFSAQQFPDLHSELNLSSLELGDSALYFCASSVGQVHTGTSGIPVSYNEQFFGPGTRLTVL.

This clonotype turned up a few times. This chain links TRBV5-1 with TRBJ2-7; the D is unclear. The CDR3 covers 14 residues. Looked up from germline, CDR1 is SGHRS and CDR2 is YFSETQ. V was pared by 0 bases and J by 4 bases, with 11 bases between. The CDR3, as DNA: TGCGCCAGCAGCTTGGTAGGCCCACTGTACGAGCAGTACTTC. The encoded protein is CASSLVGPLYEQYF.

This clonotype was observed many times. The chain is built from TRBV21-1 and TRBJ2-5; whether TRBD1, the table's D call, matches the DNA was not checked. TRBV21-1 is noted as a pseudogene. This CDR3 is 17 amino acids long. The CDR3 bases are TGTGCCAGCACCAAAATAGGGGACAGGGGAGAGCAAGAGACCCAGTACTTC. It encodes CASTKIGDRGEQETQYF.

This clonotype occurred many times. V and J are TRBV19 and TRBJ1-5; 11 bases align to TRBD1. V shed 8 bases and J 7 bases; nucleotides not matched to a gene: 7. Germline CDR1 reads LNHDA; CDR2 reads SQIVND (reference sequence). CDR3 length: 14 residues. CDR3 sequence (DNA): TGTGCCAGTTGGACAGGGGGCTTAAGGCAGCCCCAGCATTTT. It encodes CASWTGGLRQPQHF.

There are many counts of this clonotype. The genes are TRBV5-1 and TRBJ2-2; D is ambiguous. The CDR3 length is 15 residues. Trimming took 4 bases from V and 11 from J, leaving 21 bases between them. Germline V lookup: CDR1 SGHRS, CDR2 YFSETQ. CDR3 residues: CASSPVGSSTTELFF. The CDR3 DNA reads TGCGCCAGCAGCCCTGTCGGGTCCTCAACCACAGAGCTGTTTTTT.

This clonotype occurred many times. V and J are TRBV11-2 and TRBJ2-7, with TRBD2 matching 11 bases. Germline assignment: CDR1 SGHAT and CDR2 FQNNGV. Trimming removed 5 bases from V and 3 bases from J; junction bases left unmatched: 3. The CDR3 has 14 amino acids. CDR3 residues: CASSISGRVYEQYF. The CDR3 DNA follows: TGTGCCAGCAGCATTAGCGGGAGGGTCTACGAGCAGTACTTC.

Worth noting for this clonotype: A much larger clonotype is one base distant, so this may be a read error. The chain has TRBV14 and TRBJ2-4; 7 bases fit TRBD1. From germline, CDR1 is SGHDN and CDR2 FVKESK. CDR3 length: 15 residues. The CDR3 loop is CAGSPTGTAANIQYF. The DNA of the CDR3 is TGTGCCGGCAGCCCCACGGGGACAGCCGCAAACATTCAGTACTTC.

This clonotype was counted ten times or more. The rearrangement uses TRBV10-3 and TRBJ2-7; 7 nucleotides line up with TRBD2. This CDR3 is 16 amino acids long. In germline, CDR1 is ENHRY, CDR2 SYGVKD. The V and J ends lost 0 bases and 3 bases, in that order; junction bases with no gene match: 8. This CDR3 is CAISESGAGPIYEQYF. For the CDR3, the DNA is TGTGCCATCAGTGAGTCAGGAGCGGGGCCAATCTACGAGCAGTACTTC.